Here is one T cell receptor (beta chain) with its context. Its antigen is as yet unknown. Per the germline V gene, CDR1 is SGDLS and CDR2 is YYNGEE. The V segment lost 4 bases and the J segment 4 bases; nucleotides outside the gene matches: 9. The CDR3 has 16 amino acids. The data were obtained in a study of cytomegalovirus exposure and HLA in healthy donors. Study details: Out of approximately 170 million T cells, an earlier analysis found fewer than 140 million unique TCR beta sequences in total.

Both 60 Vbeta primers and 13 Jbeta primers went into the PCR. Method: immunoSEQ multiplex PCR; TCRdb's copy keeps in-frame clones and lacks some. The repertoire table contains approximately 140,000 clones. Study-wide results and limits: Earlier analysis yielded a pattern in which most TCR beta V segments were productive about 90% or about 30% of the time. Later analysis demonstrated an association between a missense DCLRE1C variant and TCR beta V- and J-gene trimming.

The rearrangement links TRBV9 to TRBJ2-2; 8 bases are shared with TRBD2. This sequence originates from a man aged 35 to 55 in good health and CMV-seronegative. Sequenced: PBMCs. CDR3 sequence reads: CASSPGGRVVTGELFF. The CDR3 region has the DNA TGTGCCAGCAGCCCGGGGGGGAGGGTGGTCACCGGGGAGCTGTTTTTT.